This T cell receptor (beta chain) derives from a study of early stage breast cancer tumors. Whole-study findings and limits: Functional markers like CD4, CD8 and FOXP3 were missed in bulk sequencing.

Comments on this clone: Its antigen remains unidentified.

Only in-frame clones appear in the TCRdb table, and some are missing; sequencing was by immunoSEQ multiplex PCR. The repertoire holds about 48,000 clones, with roughly 84% as singletons. CDR1 is LGHNA and CDR2 is YNFKEQ in the germline V gene. The length of the CDR3 is 15 residues. The V and J ends lost 0 bases and 4 bases respectively, with 12 bases between them. V usage is TRBV4-2 and J usage is TRBJ2-5; either TRBD1 or TRBD2 may fit D (6 bases each). The sequenced sample was blood. The receptor was isolated from a person aged 45-60 years with breast cancer. The CDR3 DNA reads as TGTGCCAGCAGCCAAGAGATGGGGGGCGGAGAGACCCAGTACTTC. It specifies CASSQEMGGGETQYF.